The TCR beta chain under discussion was sequenced for a study of identical twins. Whole-study results and caveats: The conclusions drew on cross-sectional statistical analysis instead of tracking the same donors. Beta out-of-frame sequences displayed a weaker excess of sharing between twins. Invariant populations such as MAIT and iNKT cells could partly muddle zero-insertion analyses.

TCRdb recomputed calls from the 5' RACE reads with MiXCR, one row per CDR3 protein. This sample has approximately 600,000 distinct CDR3 sequences; around 7.4% occur once, and the top ten carry 1.5% to 2%. The donor group consisted entirely of healthy Caucasians. With respect to this clonotype: Its antigen is not identified.

Trimming at V came to 4 bases and at J to 4 bases, leaving 8 bases not matched to a gene. This CDR3 region has 15 residues. From germline, CDR1 is SGDLS and CDR2 YYNGEE. These data also formed part of another study, on yellow fever vaccine responses in identical twins.

The specimen sequenced was PBMCs. This sequence originates from a woman under 30 in good health. The chain combines TRBV9 with TRBJ2-1; 7 bases match TRBD1. CDR3 coding DNA: TGTGCCAGCAGCTCCCTTCGGACAGGATACAATGAGCAGTTCTTC. This sequence encodes CASSSLRTGYNEQFF.